This is a list of T cell receptor beta chains from one sample in a study of early T cells in non-severe SARS-CoV-2 infection. TCRdb redid the calling of the 5' RACE reads with MiXCR, one entry per CDR3 protein. The sample lists fewer than 85,000 distinct CDR3 sequences; more than 10% were seen once. The specimen was whole blood. The receptors come from an adult who was a healthcare worker with PCR-confirmed SARS-CoV-2 infection or an uninfected control (not recorded which). Both conserved end residues are trimmed from each CDR3. D genes are given only for firm matches.

j_call v_call d_call cdr3_aa
TRBJ2-5 TRBV12-3/TRBV12-4 TRBD2 ASSKLAGGPVRETQY
TRBJ1-6 TRBV7-2 TRBD1 ASSHGQGHSPLH
TRBJ2-1 TRBV7-2 . ASSFEGLPGNEQF
TRBJ2-2 TRBV5-1 TRBD1 ASSVGQGASAGELF
TRBJ2-1 TRBV9 TRBD2 ASSVTSGRAHNEQF
TRBJ2-4 TRBV11-2 . ASRGDPLPNIQY
TRBJ2-2 TRBV7-9 . ASSLGLLLGELF
TRBJ1-2 TRBV6-2/TRBV6-3 TRBD1 ASSTGDLYT
TRBJ1-2 TRBV24-1 . ATSDLTLTGGYT
TRBJ1-3 TRBV3-1 . ASSRGPSAGNTIY
TRBJ1-5 TRBV5-5 . ASSLNTGSDQPQH
TRBJ1-1 TRBV5-1 TRBD1 ASRYPGQPGNTEAF
TRBJ1-1 TRBV12-3/TRBV12-4 . ASSFLAGEAF
TRBJ2-3 TRBV7-2 TRBD1 ASSQGTGERTDTQY
TRBJ2-1 TRBV20-1 . SASPLLGNEQF
TRBJ2-1 TRBV5-4 . ASSLGAGINNEQF
TRBJ1-3 TRBV27 . ASSFLPPGSSGNTIY
TRBJ2-5 TRBV18 . ASSPRTTVETQY
TRBJ2-7 TRBV20-1 . SAASPGSSSYEQY
TRBJ1-5 TRBV10-2 TRBD1 ASSGTGSNQPQH
TRBJ2-5 TRBV7-6 TRBD1 ASSLEAGTAQETQY
TRBJ1-2 TRBV12-3/TRBV12-4 TRBD1 ASRRGQSYGYT
TRBJ1-5 TRBV11-3 . ASSPHLGPHQPQH
TRBJ1-4 TRBV7-2 . ASSTYGGATNEKLF
TRBJ2-2 TRBV7-9 . ASSSYKNTGELF
TRBJ2-1 TRBV2 . ASSEWEEQF
TRBJ2-3 TRBV20-1 TRBD2 SVSPHTSASTDTQY
TRBJ2-3 TRBV5-6 . ASSLGSRTVVTDTQY
TRBJ2-1 TRBV5-1 TRBD2 ASSSGLAGENQF
TRBJ2-1 TRBV7-2 TRBD2 ASGSGRVVRSEQF
TRBJ1-2 TRBV6-2/TRBV6-3 . ASTSGDGYT
TRBJ2-7 TRBV4-1 TRBD1 ASSQDRGRVYEQY
TRBJ2-7 TRBV12-3/TRBV12-4 TRBD1 ASTYQGAGYEQY
TRBJ1-2 TRBV6-2/TRBV6-3 TRBD1 ASSYLRLTGPQPGYGYT
TRBJ1-5 TRBV7-9 . ASSTADRRPQH
TRBJ2-6 TRBV2 TRBD1 ASLRGLGGANVLT
TRBJ1-1 TRBV27 TRBD1 ASNIRGHGTEAF
TRBJ2-5 TRBV12-3/TRBV12-4 . ASSSSIQTQY
TRBJ1-1 TRBV6-5 . ASSYQGPGSNTEAF
TRBJ1-6 TRBV6-2/TRBV6-3 . ASGSPGAVSPLH
TRBJ2-1 TRBV20-1 . SAASTTWGTNEQF
TRBJ1-3 TRBV6-1 . ASSERVFSGNTIY
TRBJ1-1 TRBV29-1 TRBD1 SAPGQGGTEAF
TRBJ1-1 TRBV29-1 . SVVPANTEAF
TRBJ1-2 TRBV6-5 TRBD1 ASSAGQGVYGYT
TRBJ2-2 TRBV11-2 . ASSPRNPQAGELF
TRBJ1-6 TRBV6-5 . ASSEDILFSYNSPLH
TRBJ2-7 TRBV7-3 . ASSPGQGGEQY
TRBJ1-5 TRBV18 . ASSPTGNQPQH
TRBJ2-5 TRBV9 TRBD2 ASSPTSGGRETQY
TRBJ2-5 TRBV29-1 . SVSRTPYQETQY
TRBJ2-3 TRBV20-1 TRBD2 SASQGSGRGTDTQY
TRBJ1-2 TRBV12-3/TRBV12-4 . ASSLRRGLDYGYT
TRBJ2-3 TRBV13 TRBD2 ASRRGGTDTQY
TRBJ2-3 TRBV24-1 TRBD2 ATSDSGLAGVEDTQY
TRBJ2-1 TRBV5-1 TRBD2 ASSHLAGDSYNEQF
TRBJ2-2 TRBV6-1 . ASKRTEESNTGELF
TRBJ2-7 TRBV30 TRBD1 AWSADRGNEQY